This T cell receptor beta chain was observed in a study of control samples from healthy donors and cancer patients. Using immunoSEQ multiplex PCR, the repertoire was profiled, and TCRdb retains in-frame clones only, with some absent. The table records 200,000 or so clones, just under 95% of them present only once. Germline CDR1 reads SGHVS; CDR2 reads FNYEAQ. V gave up 3 bases and J gave up 4 bases, with 19 bases separating them. CDR3 length: 17 residues. This clonotype originated in a man aged 50-59 years in good health. The chain combines TRBV7-6 with TRBJ1-3; tentatively, D is TRBD1 (6 bases). The sample comprised blood. The CDR3 coding sequence is TGTGCCAGCAGCTTGGCGGCCGGGACACTTACCGGAAACACCATATATTTT. Protein sequence: CASSLAAGTLTGNTIYF.